The clone carrying this T cell receptor beta chain has more than one count but fewer than ten. The antigen remains unidentified. The data belong to a study of CD8 T cells in ankylosing spondylitis. Study-wide results and limits: Earlier reports found some motif variants in synovial fluid and blood in reactive arthritis.

By quantitative 5'-RACE with molecular barcodes, the TCR beta libraries were made. One entry per CDR3 protein, called by TCRdb with MiXCR from the 5' RACE reads. This sample has around 250,000 distinct CDR3 sequences, with over 8.5% found just once. CDR3 length: 14 residues. Trimming cost V 11 bases and J 3 bases; bases outside gene matches: 8. Germline V lookup: CDR1 SNHLY, CDR2 FYNNEI. The rearrangement joins TRBV2 to TRBJ2-3; 10 bases align to TRBD1. The sample comprised blood, either unsorted or a sorted T cell fraction (not recorded which). The TCR originated in a male donor with ankylosing spondylitis or in good health (not recorded which). CDR3 coding DNA: TGTGCCGGACACCGGGACAGGGGAACAGATACGCAGTATTTT. Translation: CAGHRDRGTDTQYF.